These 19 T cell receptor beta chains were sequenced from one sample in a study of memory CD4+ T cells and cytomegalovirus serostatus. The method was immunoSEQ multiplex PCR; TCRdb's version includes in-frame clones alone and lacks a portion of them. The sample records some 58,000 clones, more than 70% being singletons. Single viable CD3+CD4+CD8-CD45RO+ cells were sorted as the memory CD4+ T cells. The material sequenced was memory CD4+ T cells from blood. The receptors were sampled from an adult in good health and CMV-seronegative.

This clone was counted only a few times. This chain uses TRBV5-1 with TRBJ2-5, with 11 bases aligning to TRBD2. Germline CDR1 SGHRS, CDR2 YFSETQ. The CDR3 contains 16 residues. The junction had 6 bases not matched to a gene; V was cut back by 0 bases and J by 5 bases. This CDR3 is CASSLGASGRTETQYF. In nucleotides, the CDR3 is TGCGCCAGCAGCTTGGGGGCTAGCGGGAGGACGGAGACCCAGTACTTC.

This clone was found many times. The CDR3 DNA follows: TGTGCCAGCAGTTTGGATCCGGAACAGGGCTACGAGCAGTACTTC. It is translated as CASSLDPEQGYEQYF. The chain carries TRBV28 and TRBJ2-7, with a tentative D call TRBD1 (6 bases). Trimming cost V 3 bases and J 3 bases, with 15 bases left between them. CDR1 and CDR2 (germline): MDHEN, SYDVKM. The CDR3 sequence is 15 residues long.

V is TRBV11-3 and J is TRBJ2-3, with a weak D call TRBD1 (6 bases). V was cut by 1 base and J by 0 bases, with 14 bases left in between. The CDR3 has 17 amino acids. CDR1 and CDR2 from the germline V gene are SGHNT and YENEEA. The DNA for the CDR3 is TGTGCCAGCAGCTTAGGGGCAGGGGCGACTAGCACAGATACGCAGTATTTT. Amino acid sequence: CASSLGAGATSTDTQYF.

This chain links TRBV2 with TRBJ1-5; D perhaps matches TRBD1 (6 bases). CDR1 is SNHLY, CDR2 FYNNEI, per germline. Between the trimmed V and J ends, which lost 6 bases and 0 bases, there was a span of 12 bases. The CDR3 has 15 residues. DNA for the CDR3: TGTGCCAGCAGGGAACAGGGTAATAGCAATCAGCCCCAGCATTTT. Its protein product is CASREQGNSNQPQHF.

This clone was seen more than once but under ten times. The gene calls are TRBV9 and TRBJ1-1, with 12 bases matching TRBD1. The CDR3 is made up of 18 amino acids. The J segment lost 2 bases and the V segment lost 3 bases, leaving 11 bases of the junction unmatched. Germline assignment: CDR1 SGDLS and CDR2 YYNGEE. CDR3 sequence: CASSERPGTGGKNTEAFF. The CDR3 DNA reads TGTGCCAGCAGCGAGAGGCCCGGGACAGGGGGCAAAAACACTGAAGCTTTCTTT.

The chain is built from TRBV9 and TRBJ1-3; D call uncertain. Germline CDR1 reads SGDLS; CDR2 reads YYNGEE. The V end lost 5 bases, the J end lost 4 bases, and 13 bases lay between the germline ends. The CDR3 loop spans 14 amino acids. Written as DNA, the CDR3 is TGTGCCAGCAGTGCACAGAGAGGCGGAAACACCATATATTTT. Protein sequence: CASSAQRGGNTIYF.

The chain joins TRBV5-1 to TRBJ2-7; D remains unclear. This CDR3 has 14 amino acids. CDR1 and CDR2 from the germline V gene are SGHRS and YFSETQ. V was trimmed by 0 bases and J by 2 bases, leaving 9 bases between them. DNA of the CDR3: TGCGCCAGCAGCTTGGGGTCTAAAACCTACGAGCAGTACTTC. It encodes CASSLGSKTYEQYF.

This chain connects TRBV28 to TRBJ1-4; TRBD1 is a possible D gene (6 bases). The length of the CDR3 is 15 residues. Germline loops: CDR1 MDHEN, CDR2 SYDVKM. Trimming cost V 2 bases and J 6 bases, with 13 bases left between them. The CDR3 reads CASSLGGGGHEKLFF. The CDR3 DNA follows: TGTGCCAGCAGTTTAGGGGGCGGAGGACATGAAAAACTGTTTTTT. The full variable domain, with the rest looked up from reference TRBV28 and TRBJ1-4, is DVKVTQSSRYLVKRTGEKVFLECVQDMDHENMFWYRQDPGLGLRLIYFSYDVKMKEKGDIPEGYSVSREKKERFSLILESASTNQTSMYLCASSLGGGGHEKLFFGSGTQLSVL.

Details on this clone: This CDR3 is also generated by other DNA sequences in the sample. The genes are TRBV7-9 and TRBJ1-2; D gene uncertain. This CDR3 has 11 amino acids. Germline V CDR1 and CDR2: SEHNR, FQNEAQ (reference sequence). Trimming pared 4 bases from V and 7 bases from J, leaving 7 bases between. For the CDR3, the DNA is TGTGCCAGCAGCTCGTCGGGTGGCTACACCTTC. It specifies CASSSSGGYTF.

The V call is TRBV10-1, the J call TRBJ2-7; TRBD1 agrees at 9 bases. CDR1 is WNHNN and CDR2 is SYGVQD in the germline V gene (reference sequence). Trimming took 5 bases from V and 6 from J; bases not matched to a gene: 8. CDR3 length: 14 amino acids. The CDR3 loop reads CASSQWTGDREQYF. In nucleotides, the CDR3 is TGCGCCAGCAGTCAATGGACAGGGGACCGCGAGCAGTACTTC.

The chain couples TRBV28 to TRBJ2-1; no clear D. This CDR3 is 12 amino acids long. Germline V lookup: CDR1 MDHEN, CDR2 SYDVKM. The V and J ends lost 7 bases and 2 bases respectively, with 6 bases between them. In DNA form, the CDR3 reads TGTGCCAGCACCCACACCTACAATGAGCAGTTCTTC. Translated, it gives CASTHTYNEQFF.

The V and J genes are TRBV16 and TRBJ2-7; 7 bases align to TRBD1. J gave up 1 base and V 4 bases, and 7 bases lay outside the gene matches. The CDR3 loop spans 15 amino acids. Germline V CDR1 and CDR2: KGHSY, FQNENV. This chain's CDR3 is CASSPLQGISYEQYF. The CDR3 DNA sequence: TGTGCCAGCAGCCCCCTACAGGGGATATCCTACGAGCAGTACTTC. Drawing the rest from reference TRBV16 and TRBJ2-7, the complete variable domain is GEEVAQTPKHLVRGEGQKAKLYCAPIKGHSYVFWYQQVLKNEFKFLISFQNENVFDETGMPKERFSAKCLPNSPCSLEIQATKLEDSAVYFCASSPLQGISYEQYFGPGTRLTVT.

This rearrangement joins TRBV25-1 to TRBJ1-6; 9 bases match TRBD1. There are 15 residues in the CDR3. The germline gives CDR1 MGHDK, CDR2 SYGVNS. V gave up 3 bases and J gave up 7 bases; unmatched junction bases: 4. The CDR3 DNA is TGTGCCAGCAGTGATCACAGGGGGCGGAATTCACCCCTCCACTTT. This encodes CASSDHRGRNSPLHF.

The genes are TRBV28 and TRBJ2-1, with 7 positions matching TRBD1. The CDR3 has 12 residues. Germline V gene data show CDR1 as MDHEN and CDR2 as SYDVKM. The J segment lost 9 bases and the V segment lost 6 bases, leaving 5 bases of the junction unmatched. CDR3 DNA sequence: TGTGCCAGCAGAACACAGGGGTTTGAGCAGTTCTTC. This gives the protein CASRTQGFEQFF. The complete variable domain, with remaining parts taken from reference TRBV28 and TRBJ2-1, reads DVKVTQSSRYLVKRTGEKVFLECVQDMDHENMFWYRQDPGLGLRLIYFSYDVKMKEKGDIPEGYSVSREKKERFSLILESASTNQTSMYLCASRTQGFEQFFGPGTRLTVL.

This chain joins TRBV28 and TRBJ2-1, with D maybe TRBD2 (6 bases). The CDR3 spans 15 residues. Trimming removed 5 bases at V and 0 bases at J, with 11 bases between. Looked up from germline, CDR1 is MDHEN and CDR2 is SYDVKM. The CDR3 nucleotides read TGTGCCAGCAGTGTAGCGGACGGCTCCTACAATGAGCAGTTCTTC. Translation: CASSVADGSYNEQFF.

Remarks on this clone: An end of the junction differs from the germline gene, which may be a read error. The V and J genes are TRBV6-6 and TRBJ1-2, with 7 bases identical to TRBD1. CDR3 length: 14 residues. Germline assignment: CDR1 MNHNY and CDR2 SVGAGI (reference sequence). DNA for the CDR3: TGTGCCAGCAGCTACTCGGGACAGAACTATGGCTACACCTTC. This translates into CASSYSGQNYGYTF.

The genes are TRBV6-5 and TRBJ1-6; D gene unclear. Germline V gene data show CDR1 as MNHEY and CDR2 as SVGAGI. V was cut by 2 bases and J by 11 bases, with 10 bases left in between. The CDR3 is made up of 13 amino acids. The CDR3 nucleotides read TGTGCCAGCAGTTACGGGGAATCGGCACCCCTCCACTTT. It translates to CASSYGESAPLHF.

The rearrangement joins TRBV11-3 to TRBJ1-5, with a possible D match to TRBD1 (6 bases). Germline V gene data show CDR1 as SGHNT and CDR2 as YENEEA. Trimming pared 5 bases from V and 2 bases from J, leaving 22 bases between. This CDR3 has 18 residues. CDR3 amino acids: CASSRNRDGKERNQPQHF. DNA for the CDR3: TGTGCCAGCAGCCGAAACAGGGACGGTAAAGAGCGCAATCAGCCCCAGCATTTT. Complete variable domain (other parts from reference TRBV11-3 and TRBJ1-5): EAGVVQSPRYKIIEKKQPVAFWCNPISGHNTLYWYLQNLGQGPELLIRYENEEAVDDSQLPKDRFSAERLKGVDSTLKIQPAELGDSAVYLCASSRNRDGKERNQPQHFGDGTRLSIL.

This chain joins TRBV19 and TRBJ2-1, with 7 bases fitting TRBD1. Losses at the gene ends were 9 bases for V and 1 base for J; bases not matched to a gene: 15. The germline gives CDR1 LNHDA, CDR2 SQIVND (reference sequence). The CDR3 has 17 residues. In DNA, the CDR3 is TGTGCCAGCCGACAGGGTTTGGGGTATGTTTCCTACAATGAGCAGTTCTTC. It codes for CASRQGLGYVSYNEQFF. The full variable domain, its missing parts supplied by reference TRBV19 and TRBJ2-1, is DGGITQSPKYLFRKEGQNVTLSCEQNLNHDAMYWYRQDPGQGLRLIYYSQIVNDFQKGDIAEGYSVSREKKESFPLTVTSAQKNPTAFYLCASRQGLGYVSYNEQFFGPGTRLTVL.